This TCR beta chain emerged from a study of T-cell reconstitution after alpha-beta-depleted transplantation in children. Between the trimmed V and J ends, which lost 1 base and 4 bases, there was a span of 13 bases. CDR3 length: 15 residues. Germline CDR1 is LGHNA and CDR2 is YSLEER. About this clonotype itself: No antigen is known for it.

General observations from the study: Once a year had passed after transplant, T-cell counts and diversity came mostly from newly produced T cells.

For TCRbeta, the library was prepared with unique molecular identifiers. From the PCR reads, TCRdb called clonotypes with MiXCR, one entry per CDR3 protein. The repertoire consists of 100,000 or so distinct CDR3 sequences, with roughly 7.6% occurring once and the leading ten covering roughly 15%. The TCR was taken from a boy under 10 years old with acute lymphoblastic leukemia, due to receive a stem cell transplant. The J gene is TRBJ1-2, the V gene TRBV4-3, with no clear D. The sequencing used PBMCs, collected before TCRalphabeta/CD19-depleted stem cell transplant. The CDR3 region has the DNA TGCGCCAGCAGCCAAGCGTCCTTGATGGGCTATGGCTACACCTTC. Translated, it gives CASSQASLMGYGYTF.